This T cell receptor beta chain was sequenced during a study of T cells in Graves' hyperthyroidism and ophthalmopathy. Study-wide findings and caveats: Before onset, ophthalmopathy was predicted by the model a median 6.5 months earlier.

As to this clonotype: Its antigen is unidentified. A junction boundary mismatches the germline segment, possibly from a read error.

Amplification targeted TCR beta CDR3 regions from RNA transcripts. The HTBI primer set was used in a first-round RT-PCR of the TCR CDR3. TCRdb re-called the multiplex PCR reads through MiXCR, storing one row per CDR3 protein. The table shows about 380,000 distinct CDR3 sequences, with roughly 18% occurring only once. Germline V CDR1 and CDR2: KGHSH, LQKENI. CDR3 length equals 15 residues. Ophthalmopathy patients had moderate-to-severe active disease, CAS ≥3, NOSPECS ≥4, and disease duration under 3 months. Diagnostic assessment was based on clinical symptoms, serum thyroxine and TRAb, thyroid ultrasound and orbital computed tomography. The PBMCs studied were ones that came from 10 ml fresh peripheral blood.

Sequenced input: blood. The V call is TRBV18, the J call TRBJ2-7, with 13 bases that match TRBD2. This clonotype originated in a young man with Graves' ophthalmopathy. CDR3 region: CASSGLAGASYEQNF. DNA for the CDR3: TGTGCCAGCTCAGGACTAGCGGGAGCCTCCTACGAGCAGAACTTC.